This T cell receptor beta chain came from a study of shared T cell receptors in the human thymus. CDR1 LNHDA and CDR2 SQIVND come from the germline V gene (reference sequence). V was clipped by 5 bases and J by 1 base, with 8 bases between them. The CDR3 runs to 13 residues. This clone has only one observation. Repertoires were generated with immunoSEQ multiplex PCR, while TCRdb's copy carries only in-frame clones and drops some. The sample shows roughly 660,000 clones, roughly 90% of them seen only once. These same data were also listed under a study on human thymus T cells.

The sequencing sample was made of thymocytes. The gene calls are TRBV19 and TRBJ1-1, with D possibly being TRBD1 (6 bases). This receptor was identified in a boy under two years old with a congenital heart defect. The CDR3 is CASSPGENTEAFF. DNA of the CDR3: TGTGCCAGTAGTCCAGGGGAGAACACTGAAGCTTTCTTT.